A selection of T cell receptor beta chains follows, all from one sample in a study of cytotoxic CD8 clonotypes in ibrutinib-treated CLL. Profiled with immunoSEQ multiplex PCR; TCRdb holds only in-frame clones, not every one. Of fewer than 25,000 clones in the sample, approximately 81% are singletons; the top ten hold 6.5% to 8%. The specimen was PBMCs, collected before ibrutinib treatment. The receptors were gathered from a human donor with chronic lymphocytic leukemia. Each CDR3 is given with its conserved first and last residue. D genes are given only for firm matches. Some rows have no size entry. The others give once, few or many, or a class for an expanded clone.

D	V	size	J	CDR3	DNA
TRBD1	TRBV2	.	TRBJ2-5	CASSRQGLETQYF	TGTGCCAGCAGTAGACAGGGATTGGAGACCCAGTACTTC
.	TRBV28	.	TRBJ1-2	CASRSPGGTNYGYTF	TGTGCCAGCCGCTCCCCCGGGGGTACTAACTATGGCTACACCTTC
.	TRBV28	.	TRBJ1-4	CASSLGARNEKLFF	TGTGCCAGCAGTTTAGGGGCTCGTAATGAAAAACTGTTTTTT
.	TRBV2	few	TRBJ1-5	CASRQGHSPSNQPQHF	TGTGCCAGCAGGCAGGGGCACTCCCCGAGCAATCAGCCCCAGCATTTT
.	TRBV25-1	once	TRBJ2-1	CASNQGRHNEQFF	TGTGCCAGCAACCAGGGAAGGCACAATGAGCAGTTCTTC
.	TRBV5-5	.	TRBJ2-3	CASSLFTDTQYF	TGTGCCAGCAGCCTATTCACAGATACGCAGTATTTT
TRBD1	TRBV7-3	.	TRBJ1-1	CASSLTPKTGKAFF	TGTGCCAGCAGCTTAACGCCCAAGACAGGGAAAGCTTTCTTT
.	TRBV6-6	.	TRBJ2-7	CASSPDYYEQYF	TGTGCCAGCAGTCCGGACTATTACGAGCAGTACTTC
TRBD2	TRBV7-3	once	TRBJ2-1	CASSFGTSGTNEQFF	TGTGCCAGCAGCTTTGGGACTAGCGGGACCAATGAGCAGTTCTTC
.	TRBV2	.	TRBJ1-2	CASSRSGTRDGYTF	TGTGCCAGCAGTCGTTCCGGGACACGAGATGGCTACACCTTC
TRBD2	TRBV11-2	.	TRBJ2-5	CASSPRLAIRETQYF	TGTGCCAGCAGCCCTCGACTAGCCATACGGGAGACCCAGTACTTC
.	TRBV11-3	.	TRBJ2-5	CASSLRGTETQYF	TGTGCCAGCAGCTTGAGGGGCACGGAGACCCAGTACTTC
TRBD2	TRBV6-4	.	TRBJ2-1	CASNTQAGGPNEQFF	TGTGCCAGCAATACCCAGGCGGGGGGGCCTAATGAGCAGTTCTTC
.	TRBV12-5	.	TRBJ2-2	CASGLVLGASGELFF	TGTGCTAGTGGTTTGGTACTTGGAGCCTCCGGGGAGCTGTTTTTT
TRBD2	TRBV19	.	TRBJ2-7	CASRLAVSSYEQYF	TGTGCCAGCAGACTAGCGGTGAGCTCCTACGAGCAGTACTTC
TRBD2	TRBV5-1	.	TRBJ2-2	CASSGGLAGGPFANTGELFF	TGCGCCAGCAGCGGAGGACTAGCGGGGGGCCCGTTCGCGAACACCGGGGAGCTGTTTTTT
TRBD1	TRBV14	.	TRBJ2-2	CASSPRGQGYFGELFF	TGTGCCAGCAGCCCTCGGGGACAGGGATATTTCGGGGAGCTGTTTTTT
.	TRBV4-1	.	TRBJ1-4	CASSQDRASHEKLFF	TGCGCCAGCAGCCAAGATCGAGCGTCGCATGAAAAACTGTTTTTT
.	TRBV6-5	.	TRBJ1-2	CASSYTGIDYGYTF	TGTGCCAGCAGTTACACAGGGATAGACTATGGCTACACCTTC
TRBD2	TRBV28	.	TRBJ2-1	CASSLELSSGVYAKFF	TGTGCCAGCAGTTTAGAACTTTCTAGCGGGGTCTATGCGAAGTTCTTC
TRBD1	TRBV10-3	.	TRBJ2-3	CAISARQGDTDTQYF	TGTGCCATCAGTGCGAGACAGGGGGATACAGATACGCAGTATTTT
.	TRBV13	.	TRBJ1-1	CASSLNLGVRAEAFF	TGTGCCAGCAGCTTAAATCTGGGGGTTAGAGCTGAAGCTTTCTTT
.	TRBV11-3	.	TRBJ1-1	CASSSQDRDEAFF	TGTGCCAGCAGTTCCCAAGACAGAGACGAAGCTTTCTTT
.	TRBV27	few	TRBJ1-2	CASSLQGIYGYTF	TGTGCCAGCAGTTTACAGGGTATTTATGGCTACACCTTC
.	TRBV5-1	.	TRBJ2-2	CASSDPTNGELFF	TGCGCCAGCAGCGACCCAACCAACGGGGAGCTGTTTTTT
.	TRBV5-1	.	TRBJ1-1	CASSLAGQGRIEAFF	TGCGCCAGCAGCTTGGCCGGCCAGGGAAGGATTGAAGCTTTCTTT
.	TRBV7-3	.	TRBJ2-6	CASSLTGVSGANVLTF	TGTGCCAGCAGCTTAACCGGGGTATCAGGGGCCAACGTCCTGACTTTC
TRBD2	TRBV4-3	.	TRBJ2-1	CASSRPERGKTSGVYNEQFF	TGCGCCAGCAGCCGCCCTGAACGGGGCAAGACTAGCGGGGTTTACAATGAGCAGTTCTTC
.	TRBV28	.	TRBJ1-2	CASSLGNYGYTF	TGTGCCAGCAGCCTGGGGAACTATGGCTACACCTTC
.	TRBV29-1	.	TRBJ1-2	CSVERPVYGYTF	TGCAGCGTTGAGAGGCCAGTCTATGGCTACACCTTC
TRBD1	TRBV5-4	once	TRBJ1-3	CASSPGQGLPGNTIYF	TGTGCCAGCAGCCCCGGACAGGGACTCCCAGGAAACACCATATATTTT
.	TRBV6-1	.	TRBJ1-1	CASSEVGTNTEAFF	TGTGCCAGCAGTGAAGTCGGGACGAACACTGAAGCTTTCTTT
.	TRBV6-5	.	TRBJ1-2	CASSPRNYGYTF	TGTGCCAGCAGTCCCCGGAACTATGGCTACACCTTC
.	TRBV5-1	.	TRBJ2-5	CASSDQETQYF	TGCGCCAGCAGCGACCAAGAGACCCAGTACTTC
TRBD1	TRBV7-8	.	TRBJ1-2	CAISGTGGLSGYTF	TGTGCCATCTCGGGGACAGGAGGCCTGAGTGGCTACACCTTC
.	TRBV7-2	few	TRBJ1-4	CASSSRGPGNEKLFF	TGTGCCAGCAGCTCTAGGGGTCCTGGTAATGAAAAACTGTTTTTT
.	TRBV6-5	.	TRBJ1-2	CASSYRVSPNYGYTF	TGTGCCAGCAGTTACCGCGTATCCCCTAACTATGGCTACACCTTC
.	TRBV7-2	.	TRBJ1-4	CASSLAGELKLFF	TGTGCCAGCAGCTTAGCGGGGGAGCTCAAACTGTTTTTT
TRBD2	TRBV2	.	TRBJ2-7	CASSRSGLAGDEQYF	TGTGCCAGCAGTAGATCGGGACTAGCGGGGGACGAGCAGTACTTC